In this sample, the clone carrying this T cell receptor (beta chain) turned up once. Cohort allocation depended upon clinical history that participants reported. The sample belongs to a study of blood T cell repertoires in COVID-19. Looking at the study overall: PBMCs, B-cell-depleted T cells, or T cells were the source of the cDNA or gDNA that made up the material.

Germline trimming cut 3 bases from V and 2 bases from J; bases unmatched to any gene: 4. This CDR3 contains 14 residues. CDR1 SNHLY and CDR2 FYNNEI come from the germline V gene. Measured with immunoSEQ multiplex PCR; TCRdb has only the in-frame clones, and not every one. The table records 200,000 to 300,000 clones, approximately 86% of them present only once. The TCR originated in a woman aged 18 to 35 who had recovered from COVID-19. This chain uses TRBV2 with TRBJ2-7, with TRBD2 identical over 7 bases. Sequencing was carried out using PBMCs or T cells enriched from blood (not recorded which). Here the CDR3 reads CASSDGGTTYEQYF. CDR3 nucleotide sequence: TGTGCCAGCAGTGACGGGGGGACTACCTACGAGCAGTACTTC.